The clone carrying this T cell receptor beta chain was detected a few times. PCR was performed using 60 Vbeta and 13 Jbeta primers. The repertoire was sequenced with immunoSEQ multiplex PCR; TCRdb's copy has only in-frame clones and lacks some. The sample lists under 200,000 clones, 79% occurring once. This sample stems from a study of cytomegalovirus exposure and HLA in healthy donors. Germline V CDR1 and CDR2: SGHRS, YFSETQ. With V trimmed by 0 bases and J by 4 bases, 5 bases remained unmatched. The CDR3 has 15 residues. This receptor was obtained from a woman in her thirties or forties in good health and CMV-seronegative. Material: PBMCs. The V gene is TRBV5-1, the J gene TRBJ2-7; 9 bases fit TRBD2. CDR3 DNA: TGCGCCAGCAGCTTGGTGGCTAGCGGGGCTTACGAGCAGTACTTC. It translates to CASSLVASGAYEQYF.